The clone carrying this TCR beta chain was counted a few times. This CDR3 is built from 16 residues. CDR1 is MNHEY, CDR2 SMNVEV, per germline (reference sequence). The trim removed 5 bases at V and 6 bases at J, leaving 10 bases unmatched. This entry comes from a study of T cells after yellow fever vaccination. For the study at large: With SMART-Seq v4 Ultra Low Input, the fractions containing low cell numbers were prepared.

TCRdb itself ran the 5' RACE reads through MiXCR, one entry per CDR3 protein. The sample carries 60,000 to 85,000 distinct CDR3 sequences, 5% to 8% recorded once. V usage is TRBV27 and J usage is TRBJ1-6, with 7 positions matching TRBD1. The receptor was isolated from a man aged 18 to 35 who received the YFV17D yellow fever vaccine. Sequences were derived from CD8+ T cells sorted from PBMCs, sampled 35 to 50 days after the first yellow fever vaccination. This CDR3 reads CASSLGQVHANSPLHF. CDR3 DNA: TGTGCCAGCAGTCTCGGACAGGTCCATGCTAATTCACCCCTCCACTTT.